This T cell receptor (beta chain) was identified during a study of blood T cell repertoires in COVID-19. Overall study: Whether acute or convalescent, the COVID-19 samples came from the United States, Italy and Spain. From T cells, B-cell-depleted T cells, or PBMCs came the material, which was cDNA or gDNA.

In germline, CDR1 is LGHDT, CDR2 YNNKEL (reference sequence). Between the trimmed V and J ends, which lost 0 bases and 6 bases, there was a span of 17 bases. CDR3 length equals 17 residues. Per the original methods: Using reference gene primer amplification, nucleated cell counts were estimated. Only in-frame clones appear in the TCRdb table, and some are missing; sequencing was by immunoSEQ multiplex PCR. V and J calls plus clone size are reproduced from that table; the DNA served to infer D and trimming. The data contain nearly 200,000 clones, about 88% of them singletons. This clone was seen just once.

The chain recombines TRBV3-1 (or the pseudogene TRBV3-2) with TRBJ2-2, with D maybe TRBD1 (6 bases). The receptor was isolated from a woman aged 40 to 50 who had recovered from COVID-19. Sequenced material: peripheral blood. The CDR3 nucleotides are TGTGCCAGCAGCCAAGATGGAAGAAGGGGGTTAGCCGGGGAGCTGTTTTTT. It is translated as CASSQDGRRGLAGELFF.